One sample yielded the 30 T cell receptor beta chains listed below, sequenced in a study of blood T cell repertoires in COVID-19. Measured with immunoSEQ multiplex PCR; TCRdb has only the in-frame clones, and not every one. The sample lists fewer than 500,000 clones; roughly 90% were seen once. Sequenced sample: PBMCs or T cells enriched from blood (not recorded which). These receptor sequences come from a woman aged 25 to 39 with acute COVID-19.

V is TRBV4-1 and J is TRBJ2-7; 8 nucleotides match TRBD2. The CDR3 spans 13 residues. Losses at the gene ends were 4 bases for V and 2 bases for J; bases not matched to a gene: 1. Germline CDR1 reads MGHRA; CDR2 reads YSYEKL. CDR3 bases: TGCGCCAGCAGCCGAGCGGGGGCCTACGAGCAGTACTTC. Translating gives CASSRAGAYEQYF.

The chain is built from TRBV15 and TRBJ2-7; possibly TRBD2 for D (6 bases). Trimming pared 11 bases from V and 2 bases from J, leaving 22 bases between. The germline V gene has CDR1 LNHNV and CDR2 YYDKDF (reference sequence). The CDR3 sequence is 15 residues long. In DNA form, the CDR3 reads TGTGCCTCTGCACTAGCCCGGTTGGCTACCTACGAGCAGTACTTC. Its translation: CASALARLATYEQYF. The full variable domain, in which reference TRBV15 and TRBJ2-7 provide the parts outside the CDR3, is DAMVIQNPRYQVTQFGKPVTLSCSQTLNHNVMYWYQQKSSQAPKLLFHYYDKDFNNEADTPDNFQSRRPNTSFCFLDIRSPGLGDTAMYLCASALARLATYEQYFGPGTRLTVT.

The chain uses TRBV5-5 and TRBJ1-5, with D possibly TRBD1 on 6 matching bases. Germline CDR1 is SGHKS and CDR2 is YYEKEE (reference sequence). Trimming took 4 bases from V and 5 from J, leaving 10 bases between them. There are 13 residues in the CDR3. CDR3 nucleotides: TGTGCCAGCAGCCCACAGGGTGATCAGCCCCAGCATTTT. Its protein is CASSPQGDQPQHF.

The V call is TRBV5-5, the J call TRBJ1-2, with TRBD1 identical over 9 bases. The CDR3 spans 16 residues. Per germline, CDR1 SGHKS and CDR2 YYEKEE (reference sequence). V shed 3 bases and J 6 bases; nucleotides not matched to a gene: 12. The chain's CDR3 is CASSSVTGGGHDGYTF. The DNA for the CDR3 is TGTGCCAGCAGCTCCGTGACAGGGGGAGGTCACGATGGCTACACCTTC.

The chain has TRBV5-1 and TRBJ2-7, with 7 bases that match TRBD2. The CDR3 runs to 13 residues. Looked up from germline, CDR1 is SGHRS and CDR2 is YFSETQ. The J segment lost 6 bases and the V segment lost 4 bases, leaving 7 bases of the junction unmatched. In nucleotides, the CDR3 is TGCGCCAGCAGCGTACACACGGGGGGCGAGCAGTACTTC. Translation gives CASSVHTGGEQYF.

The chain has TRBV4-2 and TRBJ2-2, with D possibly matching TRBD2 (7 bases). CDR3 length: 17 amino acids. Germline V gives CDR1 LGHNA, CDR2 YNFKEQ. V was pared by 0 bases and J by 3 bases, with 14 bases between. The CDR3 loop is CASSQDVAGAYTGELFF. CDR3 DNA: TGTGCCAGCAGCCAAGATGTGGCGGGGGCCTACACCGGGGAGCTGTTTTTT.

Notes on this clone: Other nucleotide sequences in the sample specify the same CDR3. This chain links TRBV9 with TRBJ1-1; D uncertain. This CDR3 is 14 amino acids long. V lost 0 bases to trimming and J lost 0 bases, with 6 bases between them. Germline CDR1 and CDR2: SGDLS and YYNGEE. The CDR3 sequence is CASSVASVNTEAFF. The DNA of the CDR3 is TGTGCCAGCAGCGTAGCCAGCGTGAACACTGAAGCTTTCTTT.

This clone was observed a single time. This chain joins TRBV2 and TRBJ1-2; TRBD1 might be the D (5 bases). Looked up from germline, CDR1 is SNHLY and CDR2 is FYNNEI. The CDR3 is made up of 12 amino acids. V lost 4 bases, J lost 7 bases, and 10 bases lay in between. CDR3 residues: CASSADSIGYTF. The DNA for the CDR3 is TGTGCCAGCAGTGCCGACAGCATTGGCTACACCTTC. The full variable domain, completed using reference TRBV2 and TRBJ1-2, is EPEVTQTPSHQVTQMGQEVILRCVPISNHLYFYWYRQILGQKVEFLVSFYNNEISEKSEIFDDQFSVERPDGSNFTLKIRSTKLEDSAMYFCASSADSIGYTFGSGTRLTVV.

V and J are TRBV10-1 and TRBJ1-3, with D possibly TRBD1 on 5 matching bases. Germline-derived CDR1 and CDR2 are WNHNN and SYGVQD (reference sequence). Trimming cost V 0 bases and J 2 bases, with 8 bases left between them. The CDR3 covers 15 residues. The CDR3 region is CASSESQGTGNTIYF. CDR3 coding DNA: TGCGCCAGCAGTGAGTCGCAGGGAACTGGAAACACCATATATTTT.

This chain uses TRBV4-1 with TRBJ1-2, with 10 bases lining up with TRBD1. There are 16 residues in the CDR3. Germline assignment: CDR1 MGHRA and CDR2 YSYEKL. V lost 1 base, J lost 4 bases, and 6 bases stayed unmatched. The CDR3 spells CASSQGEGQGSYGYTF. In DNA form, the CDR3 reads TGCGCCAGCAGCCAAGGAGAGGGACAGGGGAGCTATGGCTACACCTTC.

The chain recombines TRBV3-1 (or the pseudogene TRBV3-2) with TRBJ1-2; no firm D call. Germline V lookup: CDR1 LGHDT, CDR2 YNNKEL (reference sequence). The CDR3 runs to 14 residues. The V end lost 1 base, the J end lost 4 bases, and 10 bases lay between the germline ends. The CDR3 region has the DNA TGTGCCAGCAGCCAAGTGGCGGAATCCTATGGCTACACCTTC. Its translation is CASSQVAESYGYTF.

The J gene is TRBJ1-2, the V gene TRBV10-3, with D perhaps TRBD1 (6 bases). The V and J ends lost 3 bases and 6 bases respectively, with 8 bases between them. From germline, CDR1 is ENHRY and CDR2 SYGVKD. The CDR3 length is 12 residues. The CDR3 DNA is TGTGCCATCAGTGAACACAGGGATGGCTACACCTTC. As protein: CAISEHRDGYTF.

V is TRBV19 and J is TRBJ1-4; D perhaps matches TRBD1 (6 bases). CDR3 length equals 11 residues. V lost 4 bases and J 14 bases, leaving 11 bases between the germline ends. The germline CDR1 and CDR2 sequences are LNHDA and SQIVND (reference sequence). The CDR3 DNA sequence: TGTGCCAGTAGTACAGGGGAACGGCTGTTTTTT. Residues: CASSTGERLFF. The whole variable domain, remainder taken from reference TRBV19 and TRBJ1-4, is DGGITQSPKYLFRKEGQNVTLSCEQNLNHDAMYWYRQDPGQGLRLIYYSQIVNDFQKGDIAEGYSVSREKKESFPLTVTSAQKNPTAFYLCASSTGERLFFGSGTQLSVL.

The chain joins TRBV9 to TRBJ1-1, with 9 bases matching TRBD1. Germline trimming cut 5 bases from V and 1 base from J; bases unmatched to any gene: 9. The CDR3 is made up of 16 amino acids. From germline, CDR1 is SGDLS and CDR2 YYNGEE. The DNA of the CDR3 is TGTGCCAGCAGGGGGGACAGGGATAATCGGAACACTGAAGCTTTCTTT. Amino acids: CASRGDRDNRNTEAFF. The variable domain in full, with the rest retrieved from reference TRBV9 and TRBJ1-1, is DSGVTQTPKHLITATGQRVTLRCSPRSGDLSVYWYQQSLDQGLQFLIQYYNGEERAKGNILERFSAQQFPDLHSELNLSSLELGDSALYFCASRGDRDNRNTEAFFGQGTRLTVV.

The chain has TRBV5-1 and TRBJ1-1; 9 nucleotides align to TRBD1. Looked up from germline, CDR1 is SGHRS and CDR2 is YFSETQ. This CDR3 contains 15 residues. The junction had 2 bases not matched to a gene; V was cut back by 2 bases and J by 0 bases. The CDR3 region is CASSFTGGMNTEAFF. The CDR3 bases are TGCGCCAGCAGCTTCACAGGGGGCATGAACACTGAAGCTTTCTTT.

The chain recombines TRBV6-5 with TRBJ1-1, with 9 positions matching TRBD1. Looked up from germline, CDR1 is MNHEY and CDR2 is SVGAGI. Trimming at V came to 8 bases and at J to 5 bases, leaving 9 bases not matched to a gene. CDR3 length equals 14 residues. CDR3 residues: CASWRRQGETEAFF. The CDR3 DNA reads TGTGCCAGCTGGAGGCGACAGGGGGAAACTGAAGCTTTCTTT.

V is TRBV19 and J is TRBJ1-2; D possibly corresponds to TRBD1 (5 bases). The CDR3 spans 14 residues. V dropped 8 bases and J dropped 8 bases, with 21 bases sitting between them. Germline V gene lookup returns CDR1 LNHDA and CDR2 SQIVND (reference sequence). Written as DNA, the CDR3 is TGTGCCAGTTCTCCGGGACTGGGTGTAACGGGCTACACCTTC. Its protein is CASSPGLGVTGYTF.

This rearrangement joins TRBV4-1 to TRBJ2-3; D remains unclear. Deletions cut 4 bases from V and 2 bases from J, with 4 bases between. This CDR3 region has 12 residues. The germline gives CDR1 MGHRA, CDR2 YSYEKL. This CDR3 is CASSRHTDTQYF. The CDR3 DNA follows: TGCGCCAGCAGCCGTCACACAGATACGCAGTATTTT.

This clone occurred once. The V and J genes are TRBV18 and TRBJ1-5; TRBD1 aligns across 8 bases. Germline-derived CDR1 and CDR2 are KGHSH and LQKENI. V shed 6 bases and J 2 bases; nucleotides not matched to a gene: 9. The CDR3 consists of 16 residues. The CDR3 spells CASSPQGAKGNQPQHF. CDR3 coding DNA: TGTGCCAGCTCTCCCCAGGGGGCTAAAGGCAATCAGCCCCAGCATTTT.

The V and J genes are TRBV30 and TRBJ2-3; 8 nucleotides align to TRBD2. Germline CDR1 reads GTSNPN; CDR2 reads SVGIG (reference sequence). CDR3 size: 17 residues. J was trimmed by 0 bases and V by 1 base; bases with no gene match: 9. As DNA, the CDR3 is TGTGCCTGGAGTGGACGCCTCAGCGGGGGTAGCACAGATACGCAGTATTTT. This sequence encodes CAWSGRLSGGSTDTQYF.

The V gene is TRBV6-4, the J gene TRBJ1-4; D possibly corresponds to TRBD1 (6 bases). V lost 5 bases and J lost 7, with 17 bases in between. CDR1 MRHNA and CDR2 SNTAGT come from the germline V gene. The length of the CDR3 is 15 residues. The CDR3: CASSKTGSGGEKLFF. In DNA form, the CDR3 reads TGTGCCAGCAGTAAAACAGGGTCGGGTGGTGAAAAACTGTTTTTT.

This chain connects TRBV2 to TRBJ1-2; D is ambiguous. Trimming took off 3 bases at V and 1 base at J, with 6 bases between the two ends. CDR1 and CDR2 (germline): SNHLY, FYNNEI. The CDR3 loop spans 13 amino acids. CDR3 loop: CASSDEFNYGYTF. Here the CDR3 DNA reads TGTGCCAGCAGTGACGAGTTTAACTATGGCTACACCTTC.

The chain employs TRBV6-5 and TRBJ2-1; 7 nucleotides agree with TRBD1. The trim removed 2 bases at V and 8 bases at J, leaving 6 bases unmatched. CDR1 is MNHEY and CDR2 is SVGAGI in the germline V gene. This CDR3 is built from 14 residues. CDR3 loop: CASSYTPTGYEQFF. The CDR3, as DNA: TGTGCCAGCAGTTACACGCCGACAGGGTATGAGCAGTTCTTC.

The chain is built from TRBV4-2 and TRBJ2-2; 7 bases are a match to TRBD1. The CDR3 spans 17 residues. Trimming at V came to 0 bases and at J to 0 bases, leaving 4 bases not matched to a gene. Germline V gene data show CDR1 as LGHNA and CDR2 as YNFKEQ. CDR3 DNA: TGTGCCAGCAGCCAAGATGATGGACAGGCGAACACCGGGGAGCTGTTTTTT. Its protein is CASSQDDGQANTGELFF.

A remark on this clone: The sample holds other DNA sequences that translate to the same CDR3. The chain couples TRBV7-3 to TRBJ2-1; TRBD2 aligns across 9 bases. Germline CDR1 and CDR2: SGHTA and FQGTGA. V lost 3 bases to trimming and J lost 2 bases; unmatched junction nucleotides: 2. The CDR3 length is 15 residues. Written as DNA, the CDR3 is TGTGCCAGCAGCTTGAGCGGGGGGCCCTACAATGAGCAGTTCTTC. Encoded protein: CASSLSGGPYNEQFF.

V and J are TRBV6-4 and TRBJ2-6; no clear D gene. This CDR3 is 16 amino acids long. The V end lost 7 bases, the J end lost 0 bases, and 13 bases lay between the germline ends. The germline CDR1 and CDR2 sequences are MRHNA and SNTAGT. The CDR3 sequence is CASKRYLPSGANVLTF. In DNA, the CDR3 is TGTGCCAGCAAGAGGTATCTCCCCTCTGGGGCCAACGTCCTGACTTTC.

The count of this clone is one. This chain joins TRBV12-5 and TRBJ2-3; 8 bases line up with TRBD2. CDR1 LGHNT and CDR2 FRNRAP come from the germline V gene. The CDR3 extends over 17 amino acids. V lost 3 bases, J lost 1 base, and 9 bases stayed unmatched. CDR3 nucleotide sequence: TGTGCTAGTGGTTTTTCTAGAAGCGGGGGAGGCACAGATACGCAGTATTTT. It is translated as CASGFSRSGGGTDTQYF.

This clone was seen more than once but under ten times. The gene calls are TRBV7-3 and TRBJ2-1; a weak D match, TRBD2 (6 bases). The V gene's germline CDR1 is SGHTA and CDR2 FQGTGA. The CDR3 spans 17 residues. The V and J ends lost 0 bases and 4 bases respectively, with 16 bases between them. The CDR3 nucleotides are TGTGCCAGCAGCTTAACAGGTGAAACGGCGGGGTACAATGAGCAGTTCTTC. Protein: CASSLTGETAGYNEQFF.

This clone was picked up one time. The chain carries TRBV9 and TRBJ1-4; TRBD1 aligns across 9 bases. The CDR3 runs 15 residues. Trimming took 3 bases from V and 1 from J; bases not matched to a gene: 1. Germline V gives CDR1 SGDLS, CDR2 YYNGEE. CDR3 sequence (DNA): TGTGCCAGCAGCGGGGGACAGGGAACTAATGAAAAACTGTTTTTT. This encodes CASSGGQGTNEKLFF.

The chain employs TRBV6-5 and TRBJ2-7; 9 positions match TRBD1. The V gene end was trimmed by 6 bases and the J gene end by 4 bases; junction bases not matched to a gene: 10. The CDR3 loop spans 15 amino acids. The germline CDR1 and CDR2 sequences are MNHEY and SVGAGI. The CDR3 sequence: CASRREPGQGYEQYF. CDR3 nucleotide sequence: TGTGCCAGCAGACGAGAACCGGGACAGGGATACGAGCAGTACTTC.